The subject of this entry is one TCR beta chain. V dropped 3 bases and J dropped 1 base, with 12 bases sitting between them. CDR3 length: 15 amino acids. The germline V gene encodes CDR1 SNHLY and CDR2 FYNNEI. The data originate from a study of blood T cell repertoires in COVID-19. As originally analysed: Amplifying reference gene primers gave estimates of nucleated cell counts. The table came from immunoSEQ multiplex PCR; TCRdb's copy has only in-frame clones and leaves some out. V and J calls plus clone size are reproduced from that table; the DNA served to infer D and trimming. There are 85,000 to 100,000 clones in the sample; around 81% occur only once, and 4% to 6% lies in the top ten.

Sequencing was done on a sample of peripheral blood. The source is a man older than 75 with COVID-19, enrolled during active disease. The chain combines TRBV2 with TRBJ1-1; maybe TRBD1 (5 bases). In DNA, the CDR3 is TGTGCCAGCAGTGAGGCGGACACCACGAACACTGAAGCTTTCTTT. Encoded protein: CASSEADTTNTEAFF. The whole variable domain, filled in from reference TRBV2 and TRBJ1-1, reads EPEVTQTPSHQVTQMGQEVILRCVPISNHLYFYWYRQILGQKVEFLVSFYNNEISEKSEIFDDQFSVERPDGSNFTLKIRSTKLEDSAMYFCASSEADTTNTEAFFGQGTRLTVV.